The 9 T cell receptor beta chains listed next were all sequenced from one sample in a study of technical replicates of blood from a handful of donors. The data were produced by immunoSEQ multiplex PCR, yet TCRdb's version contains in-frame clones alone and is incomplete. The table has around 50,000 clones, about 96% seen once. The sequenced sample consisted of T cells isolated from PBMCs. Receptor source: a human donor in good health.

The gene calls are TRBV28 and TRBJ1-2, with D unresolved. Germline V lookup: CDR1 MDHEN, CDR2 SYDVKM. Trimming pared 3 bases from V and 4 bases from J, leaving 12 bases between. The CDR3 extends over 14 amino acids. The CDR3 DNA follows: TGTGCCAGCAGTTTTGCGGGCCCATCCTATGGCTACACCTTC. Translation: CASSFAGPSYGYTF.

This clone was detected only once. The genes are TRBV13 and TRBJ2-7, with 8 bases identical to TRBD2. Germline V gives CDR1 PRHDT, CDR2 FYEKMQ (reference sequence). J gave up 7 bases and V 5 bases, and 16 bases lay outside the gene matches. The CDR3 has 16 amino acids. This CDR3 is CASSQDPGTRFMEQYF. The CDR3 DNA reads TGTGCCAGCAGCCAAGATCCCGGGACTAGATTTATGGAGCAGTACTTC. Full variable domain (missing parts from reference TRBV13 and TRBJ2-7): AAGVIQSPRHLIKEKRETATLKCYPIPRHDTVYWYQQGPGQDPQFLISFYEKMQSDKGSIPDRFSAQQFSDYHSELNMSSLELGDSALYFCASSQDPGTRFMEQYFGPGTRLTVT.

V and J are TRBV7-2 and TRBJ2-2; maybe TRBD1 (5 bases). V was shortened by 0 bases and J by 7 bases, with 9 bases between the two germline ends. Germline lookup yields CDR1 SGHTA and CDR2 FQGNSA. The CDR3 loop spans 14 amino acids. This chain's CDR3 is CASSLAQGSGELFF. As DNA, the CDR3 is TGTGCCAGCAGCTTAGCCCAGGGAAGCGGGGAGCTGTTTTTT. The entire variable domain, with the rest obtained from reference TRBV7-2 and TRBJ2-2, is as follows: GAGVSQSPSNKVTEKGKDVELRCDPISGHTALYWYRQSLGQGLEFLIYFQGNSAPDKSGLPSDRFSAERTGGSVSTLTIQRTQQEDSAVYLCASSLAQGSGELFFGEGSRLTVL.

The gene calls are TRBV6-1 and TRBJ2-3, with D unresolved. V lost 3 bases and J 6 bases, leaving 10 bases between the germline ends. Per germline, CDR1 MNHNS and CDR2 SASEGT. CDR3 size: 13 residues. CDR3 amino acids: CASSDWSVDTQYF. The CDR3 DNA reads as TGTGCCAGCAGTGATTGGTCAGTGGATACGCAGTATTTT.

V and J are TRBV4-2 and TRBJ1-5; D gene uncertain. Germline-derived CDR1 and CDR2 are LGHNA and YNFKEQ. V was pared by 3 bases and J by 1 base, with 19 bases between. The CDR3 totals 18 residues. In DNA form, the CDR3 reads TGTGCCAGCAGCCAGAACCGCCGGGGAGGGAGAAGCAATCAGCCCCAGCATTTT. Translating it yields CASSQNRRGGRSNQPQHF.

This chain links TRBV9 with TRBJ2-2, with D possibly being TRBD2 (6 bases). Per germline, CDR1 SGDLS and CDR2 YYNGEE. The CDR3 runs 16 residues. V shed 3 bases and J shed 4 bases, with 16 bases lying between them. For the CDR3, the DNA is TGTGCCAGCAGCGCCTTCGGAGGGCCGAGCACCGGGGAGCTGTTTTTT. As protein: CASSAFGGPSTGELFF.

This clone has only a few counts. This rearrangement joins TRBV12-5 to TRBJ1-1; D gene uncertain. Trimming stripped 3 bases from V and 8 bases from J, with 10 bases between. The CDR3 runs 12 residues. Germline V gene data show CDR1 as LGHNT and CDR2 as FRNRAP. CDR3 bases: TGTGCTAGTGGTTTAGGACTCATGGAAGCTTTCTTT. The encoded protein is CASGLGLMEAFF.

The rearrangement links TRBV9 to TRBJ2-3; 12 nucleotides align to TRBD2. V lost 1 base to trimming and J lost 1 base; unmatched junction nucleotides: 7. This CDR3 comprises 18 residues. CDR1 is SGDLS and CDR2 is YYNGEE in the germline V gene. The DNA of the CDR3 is TGTGCCAGCAGCGTAAAGGCTAGCGGGAGGGGGGGCACAGATACGCAGTATTTT. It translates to CASSVKASGRGGTDTQYF.

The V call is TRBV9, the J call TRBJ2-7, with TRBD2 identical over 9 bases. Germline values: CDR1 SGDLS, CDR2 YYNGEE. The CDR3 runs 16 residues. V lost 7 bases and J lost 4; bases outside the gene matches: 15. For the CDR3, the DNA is TGTGCCAGCTCCAAAGGGGTCAGCGGGAGGACGTACGAGCAGTACTTC. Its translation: CASSKGVSGRTYEQYF.